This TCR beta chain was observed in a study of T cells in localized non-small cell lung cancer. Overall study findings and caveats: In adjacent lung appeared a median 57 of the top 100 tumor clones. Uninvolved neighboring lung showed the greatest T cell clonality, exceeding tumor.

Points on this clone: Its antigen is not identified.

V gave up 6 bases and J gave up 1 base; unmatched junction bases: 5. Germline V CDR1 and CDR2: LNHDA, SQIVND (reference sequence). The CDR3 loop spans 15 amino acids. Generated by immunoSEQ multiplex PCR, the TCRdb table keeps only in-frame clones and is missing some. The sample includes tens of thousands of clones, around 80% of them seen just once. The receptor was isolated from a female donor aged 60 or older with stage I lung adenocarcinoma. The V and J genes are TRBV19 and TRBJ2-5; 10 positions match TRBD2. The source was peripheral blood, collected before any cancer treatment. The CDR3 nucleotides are TGTGCCAGTAGCATCCTAGCGGGGGCCCAAGAGACCCAGTACTTC. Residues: CASSILAGAQETQYF.